This TCR beta chain is from a study of blood T cell repertoires in COVID-19. As for the study in general: Sites across the United States, Italy and Spain contributed samples from acute and convalescent COVID-19.

There are 14 residues in the CDR3. Trimming stripped 1 base from V and 2 bases from J, with 9 bases between. The V gene's germline CDR1 is SGHAT and CDR2 FQNNGV. Method: immunoSEQ multiplex PCR; TCRdb's copy keeps in-frame clones and lacks some. The sample has around 70,000 clones; about 90% are singletons. Specimen: peripheral blood. The V call is TRBV11-2, the J call TRBJ2-7; D is perhaps TRBD1 (5 bases). This clonotype was sampled from a human donor in a cohort sampled during active COVID-19. For the CDR3, the DNA is TGTGCCAGCAGCTTAGGCAGGGTAACCTACGAGCAGTACTTC. It is translated as CASSLGRVTYEQYF. The full variable domain, completed using reference TRBV11-2 and TRBJ2-7, is EAGVAQSPRYKIIEKRQSVAFWCNPISGHATLYWYQQILGQGPKLLIQFQNNGVVDDSQLPKDRFSAERLKGVDSTLKIQPAKLEDSAVYLCASSLGRVTYEQYFGPGTRLTVT.